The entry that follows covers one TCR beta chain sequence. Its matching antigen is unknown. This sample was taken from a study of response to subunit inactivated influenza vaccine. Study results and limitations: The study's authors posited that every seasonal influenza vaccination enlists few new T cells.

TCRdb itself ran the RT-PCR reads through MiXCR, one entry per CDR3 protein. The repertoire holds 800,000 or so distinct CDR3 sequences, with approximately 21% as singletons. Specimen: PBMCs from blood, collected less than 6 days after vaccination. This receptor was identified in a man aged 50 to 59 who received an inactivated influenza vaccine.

CDR3 sequence: CASSWTGGLDEQYF. CDR3 DNA sequence: TGCGCCAGCAGCTGGACAGGGGGCTTGGACGAGCAGTACTTC. The rearrangement uses TRBV5-1 and TRBJ2-7; 11 bases fit TRBD1. V gave up 3 bases and J gave up 5 bases; unmatched junction bases: 4. Germline assignment: CDR1 SGHRS and CDR2 YFSETQ. This CDR3 is 14 amino acids long.